The 11 T cell receptor beta chains presented below share a single source sample, sequenced in a study of shared clonotypes between healthy human individuals. The assay was immunoSEQ multiplex PCR, and TCRdb's table has in-frame clones only and misses some. Here the sample spans a few million clones, roughly 95% being singletons. The sequenced material came from naive CD4+ T cells sorted from blood. Subset given: CD45RA+ positively selected. These receptors all come from a man aged 18 to 29 in good health.

The chain couples TRBV11-2 to TRBJ1-6; D might be TRBD1 (5 bases). CDR3 length: 15 residues. Germline-derived CDR1 and CDR2 are SGHAT and FQNNGV. V was pared by 6 bases and J by 9 bases, with 18 bases between. The CDR3 loop reads CASRQAWDPTSPLHF. The CDR3 bases are TGTGCCAGCAGGCAGGCGTGGGACCCTACTTCACCCCTCCACTTT.

The gene calls are TRBV7-3 and TRBJ1-1; D is uncertain. The CDR3 contains 13 residues. Germline CDR1 SGHTA, CDR2 FQGTGA. V was trimmed by 5 bases and J by 0 bases, leaving 7 bases between them. CDR3 protein: CASSTRLNTEAFF. CDR3 nucleotide sequence: TGTGCCAGCAGCACCCGACTGAACACTGAAGCTTTCTTT.

V and J are TRBV9 and TRBJ2-4; the D is unclear. With 0 bases removed from V and 3 bases from J, the gap between germline ends came to 7 bases. The germline CDR1 and CDR2 sequences are SGDLS and YYNGEE. The CDR3 contains 14 residues. Here the CDR3 reads CASSVGDRKNIQYF. CDR3 bases: TGTGCCAGCAGCGTAGGAGACCGCAAAAACATTCAGTACTTC.

CDR3 nucleotides: TGCAGCGTTGAATTGCAGGGGAGAAACATTCAGTACTTC. Amino acids: CSVELQGRNIQYF. V and J are TRBV29-1 and TRBJ2-4, with D tentatively TRBD1 (6 bases). Per germline, CDR1 SQVTM and CDR2 ANQGSEA. V lost 2 bases and J lost 6, with 11 bases in between. The CDR3 length is 13 residues.

V and J are TRBV27 and TRBJ2-2, with D maybe TRBD2 (6 bases). CDR1 and CDR2 from the germline V gene are MNHEY and SMNVEV (reference sequence). V was shortened by 6 bases and J by 7 bases, with 21 bases between the two germline ends. The CDR3 contains 16 residues. CDR3 nucleotide sequence: TGTGCCAGCAGATCAATCGGGGGAACCCCCGGCGGGGAGCTGTTTTTT. As protein: CASRSIGGTPGGELFF.

The sample holds one count of this clone. The chain links TRBV29-1 to TRBJ1-1; D is possibly TRBD1 (5 bases). Trimming left V 7 bases short and J 0 bases short, with 18 bases between. The CDR3 is 15 amino acids. Germline V gene lookup returns CDR1 SQVTM and CDR2 ANQGSEA. The chain's CDR3 is CSAIRAGSMNTEAFF. The CDR3 DNA sequence: TGCAGCGCGATCCGGGCAGGGTCTATGAACACTGAAGCTTTCTTT.

This chain joins TRBV6-6 and TRBJ2-5; a weak D match, TRBD2 (6 bases). This CDR3 contains 15 residues. V dropped 7 bases and J dropped 0 bases, with 15 bases sitting between them. CDR1 is MNHNY and CDR2 is SVGAGI in the germline V gene (reference sequence). CDR3 bases: TGTGCCAGCATCCGGGGCGGGAACTACCAAGAGACCCAGTACTTC. Translated: CASIRGGNYQETQYF.

The chain couples TRBV5-1 to TRBJ2-3, with TRBD1 identical over 9 bases. There are 15 residues in the CDR3. CDR1 SGHRS and CDR2 YFSETQ come from the germline V gene. V was pared by 4 bases and J by 3 bases, with 6 bases of the junction left unmatched. The CDR3 loop is CASSPPGQGTDTQYF. CDR3 nucleotide sequence: TGCGCCAGCAGCCCGCCGGGACAGGGTACAGATACGCAGTATTTT.

The rearrangement uses TRBV10-3 and TRBJ2-2; D ambiguous. This CDR3 is built from 12 residues. V was trimmed by 8 bases and J by 6 bases, leaving 10 bases between them. Germline CDR1 reads ENHRY; CDR2 reads SYGVKD. The chain's CDR3 is CAIAYHSGELFF. CDR3 nucleotide sequence: TGTGCCATCGCCTATCACTCCGGGGAGCTGTTTTTT.

J is TRBJ2-1 and V is TRBV4-3, with 11 bases that match TRBD1. Germline assignment: CDR1 LGHNA and CDR2 YSLEER. This CDR3 contains 14 residues. V dropped 5 bases and J dropped 7; count of bases not matched to a gene: 4. CDR3 region: CASSWDRGENEQFF. CDR3 DNA sequence: TGCGCCAGCAGCTGGGACAGGGGGGAGAATGAGCAGTTCTTC.

This clone was seen once. The rearrangement links TRBV5-1 to TRBJ1-1; D gene uncertain. CDR1 is SGHRS, CDR2 YFSETQ, per germline. Trimming pared 4 bases from V and 5 bases from J, leaving 18 bases between. This CDR3 contains 15 residues. The CDR3 bases are TGCGCCAGCAGCCCTATCTGGGGTAAGAGGACTGAAGCTTTCTTT. Translation gives CASSPIWGKRTEAFF. The variable domain in full, with the rest retrieved from reference TRBV5-1 and TRBJ1-1, is KAGVTQTPRYLIKTRGQQVTLSCSPISGHRSVSWYQQTPGQGLQFLFEYFSETQRNKGNFPGRFSGRQFSNSRSEMNVSTLELGDSALYLCASSPIWGKRTEAFFGQGTRLTVV.